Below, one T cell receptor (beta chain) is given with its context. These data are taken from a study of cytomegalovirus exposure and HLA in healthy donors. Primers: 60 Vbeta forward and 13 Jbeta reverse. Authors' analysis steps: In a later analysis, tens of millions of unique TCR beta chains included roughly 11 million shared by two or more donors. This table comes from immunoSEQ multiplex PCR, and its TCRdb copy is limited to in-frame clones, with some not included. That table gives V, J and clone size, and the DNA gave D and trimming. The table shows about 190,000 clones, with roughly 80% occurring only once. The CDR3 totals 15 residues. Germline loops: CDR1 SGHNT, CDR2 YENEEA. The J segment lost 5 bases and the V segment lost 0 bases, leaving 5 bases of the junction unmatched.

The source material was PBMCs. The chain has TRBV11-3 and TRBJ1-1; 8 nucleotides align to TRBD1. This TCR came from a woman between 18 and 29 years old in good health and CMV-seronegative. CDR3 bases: TGTGCCAGCAGCTTAGACCCATACAGGGGGACTGAAGCTTTCTTT. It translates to CASSLDPYRGTEAFF.